Following are 6 T cell receptor beta chains from one sample sequenced in a study of blood T cell repertoires in COVID-19. The protocol was immunoSEQ multiplex PCR, while the TCRdb copy is restricted to in-frame clones and leaves out a portion. Among roughly 220,000 clones listed, 88% were seen once. The source material was PBMCs or T cells enriched from blood (not recorded which). The receptors were gathered from a woman aged 50 to 65 with acute COVID-19.

This chain joins TRBV6-5 and TRBJ2-4; D unresolved. Germline CDR1 reads MNHEY; CDR2 reads SVGAGI. Trimming cost V 2 bases and J 8 bases, with 13 bases left between them. This CDR3 comprises 14 residues. CDR3 residues: CASSYTRFRDIQYF. CDR3 in DNA: TGTGCCAGCAGTTACACTCGTTTTCGGGACATTCAGTACTTC.

This clone has more than one count but fewer than ten. This chain uses TRBV4-1 with TRBJ2-5, with TRBD1 matching over 11 bases. CDR3 size: 15 residues. After removal of 3 bases from V and 4 bases from J, the junction contained 4 bases not matched to a gene. Germline V gene lookup returns CDR1 MGHRA and CDR2 YSYEKL. CDR3 DNA: TGCGCCAGCAGCCATTCCGGGACAGGGGGAGAGACCCAGTACTTC. Protein product: CASSHSGTGGETQYF.

The chain links TRBV28 to TRBJ1-3, with a possible D match to TRBD1 (5 bases). V was shortened by 3 bases and J by 2 bases, with 17 bases between the two germline ends. The CDR3 has 17 residues. Germline values: CDR1 MDHEN, CDR2 SYDVKM. CDR3: CASSFFGAVLTGNTIYF. The CDR3 DNA reads as TGTGCCAGCAGTTTTTTTGGGGCAGTTCTAACTGGAAACACCATATATTTT.

The V call is TRBV30, the J call TRBJ2-1; 7 nucleotides agree with TRBD2. Trimming cost V 1 base and J 3 bases; bases outside gene matches: 3. CDR3 length equals 14 residues. CDR1 is GTSNPN, CDR2 SVGIG, per germline (reference sequence). The CDR3 region has the DNA TGTGCCTGGAGTGCGCCGGGGGGCTACAATGAGCAGTTCTTC. As protein: CAWSAPGGYNEQFF.

This rearrangement joins TRBV2 to TRBJ1-2, with 9 bases lining up with TRBD1. The CDR3 has 16 residues. Germline loops: CDR1 SNHLY, CDR2 FYNNEI. V was clipped by 3 bases and J by 2 bases; unmatched bases: 7. CDR3 coding DNA: TGTGCCAGCAGTGAGGACAGGGGTGGCGTCAACTATGGCTACACCTTC. It translates to CASSEDRGGVNYGYTF.

The chain combines TRBV5-1 with TRBJ1-1; no clear D. The V gene's germline CDR1 is SGHRS and CDR2 YFSETQ. This CDR3 comprises 15 residues. V was clipped by 0 bases and J by 1 base, with 10 bases between them. CDR3 in DNA: TGCGCCAGCAGCTTGGGTGAGAGGAGGAACACTGAAGCTTTCTTT. It encodes CASSLGERRNTEAFF. Using reference TRBV5-1 and TRBJ1-1 for the parts outside the CDR3, the full variable domain is KAGVTQTPRYLIKTRGQQVTLSCSPISGHRSVSWYQQTPGQGLQFLFEYFSETQRNKGNFPGRFSGRQFSNSRSEMNVSTLELGDSALYLCASSLGERRNTEAFFGQGTRLTVV.